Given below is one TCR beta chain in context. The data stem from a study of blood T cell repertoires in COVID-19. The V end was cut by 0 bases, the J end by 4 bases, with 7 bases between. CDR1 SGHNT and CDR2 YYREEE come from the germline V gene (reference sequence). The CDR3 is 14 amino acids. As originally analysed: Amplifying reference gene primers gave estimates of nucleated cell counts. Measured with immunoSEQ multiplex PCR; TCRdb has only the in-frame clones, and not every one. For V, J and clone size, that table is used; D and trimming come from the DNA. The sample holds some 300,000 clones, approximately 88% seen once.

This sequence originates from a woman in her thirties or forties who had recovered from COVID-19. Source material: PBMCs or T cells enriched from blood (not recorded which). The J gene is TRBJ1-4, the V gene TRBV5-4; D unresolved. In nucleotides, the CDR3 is TGTGCCAGCAGCTTGGGGCAAAATAATGAAAAACTGTTTTTT. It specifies CASSLGQNNEKLFF. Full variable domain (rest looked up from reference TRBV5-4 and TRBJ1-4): ETGVTQSPTHLIKTRGQQVTLRCSSQSGHNTVSWYQQALGQGPQFIFQYYREEENGRGNFPPRFSGLQFPNYSSELNVNALELDDSALYLCASSLGQNNEKLFFGSGTQLSVL.